The 5 T cell receptor beta chains reported below all come from one sample, sequenced in a study of cytomegalovirus exposure and HLA in healthy donors. PCR primers comprised 60 Vbeta and 13 Jbeta primers. This table comes from immunoSEQ multiplex PCR, and its TCRdb copy is limited to in-frame clones, with some not included. The sample yields about 140,000 clones, around four fifths seen once. Material for sequencing was PBMCs. All receptors derive from a woman in her thirties or forties in good health and CMV-seronegative.

CDR3 sequence reads: CASSFSVVREGFDEQFF. The CDR3 DNA is TGTGCCAGCAGCTTTAGTGTGGTTCGGGAGGGCTTCGATGAGCAGTTCTTC. The rearrangement uses TRBV11-3 and TRBJ2-1, with 8 bases fitting TRBD2. Per the germline V gene, CDR1 is SGHNT and CDR2 is YENEEA. V trimming: 3 bases; J trimming: 8 bases; junction bases outside the gene matches: 15. The CDR3 is made up of 17 amino acids.

The V call is TRBV5-1, the J call TRBJ2-5; tentatively, D is TRBD2 (5 bases). Trimming took off 4 bases at V and 2 bases at J, with 9 bases between the two ends. The germline gives CDR1 SGHRS, CDR2 YFSETQ. The CDR3 covers 13 residues. Written as DNA, the CDR3 is TGCGCCAGCAGCCGGCCGGGACAAGAGACCCAGTACTTC. It yields the protein CASSRPGQETQYF.

The chain recombines TRBV5-1 with TRBJ2-3; 8 bases fit TRBD1. The CDR3 has 16 residues. CDR1 is SGHRS and CDR2 is YFSETQ in the germline V gene. J lost 5 bases, V lost 2 bases, and 10 bases had no gene match. The DNA of the CDR3 is TGCGCCAGCAGCTTCTTCCAGGGGGCGCGACGAGATACGCAGTATTTT. Its protein is CASSFFQGARRDTQYF.

The chain combines TRBV5-4 with TRBJ2-3; no definite D call. Germline-derived CDR1 and CDR2 are SGHNT and YYREEE (reference sequence). V was trimmed by 2 bases and J by 6 bases, leaving 10 bases between them. This CDR3 is built from 13 residues. The CDR3 loop is CASSLATADTQYF. The CDR3, as DNA: TGTGCCAGCAGCTTAGCGACTGCGGATACGCAGTATTTT.

V and J are TRBV28 and TRBJ1-1; maybe TRBD1 (5 bases). V was pared by 5 bases and J by 0 bases, with 13 bases between. This CDR3 is 15 amino acids long. Germline V gene sequence: CDR1 MDHEN, CDR2 SYDVKM. CDR3 in DNA: TGTGCCAGCAGTGACCAGACAGTTTTGAACACTGAAGCTTTCTTT. Protein: CASSDQTVLNTEAFF.